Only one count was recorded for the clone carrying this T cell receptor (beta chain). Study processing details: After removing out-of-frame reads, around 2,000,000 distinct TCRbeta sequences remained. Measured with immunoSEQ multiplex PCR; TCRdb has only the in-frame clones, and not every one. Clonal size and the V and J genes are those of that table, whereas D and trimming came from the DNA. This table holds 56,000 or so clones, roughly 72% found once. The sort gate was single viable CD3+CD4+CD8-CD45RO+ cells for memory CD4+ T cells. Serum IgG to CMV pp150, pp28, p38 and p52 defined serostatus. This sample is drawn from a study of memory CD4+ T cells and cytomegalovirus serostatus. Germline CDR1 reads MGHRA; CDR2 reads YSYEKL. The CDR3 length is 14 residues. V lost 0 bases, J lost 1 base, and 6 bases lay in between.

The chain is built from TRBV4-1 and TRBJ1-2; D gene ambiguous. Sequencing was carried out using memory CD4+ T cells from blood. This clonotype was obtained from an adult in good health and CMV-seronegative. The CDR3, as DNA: TGCGCCAGCAGCCAAGATATCCTTAACTATGGCTACACCTTC. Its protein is CASSQDILNYGYTF.